A selection of T cell receptor beta chains follows, all from one sample in a study of blood T cell repertoires in COVID-19. The table came from immunoSEQ multiplex PCR; TCRdb's copy has only in-frame clones and leaves some out. The sample yields about 270,000 clones, approximately 90% seen once. What was sequenced was PBMCs or T cells enriched from blood (not recorded which). The receptors derive from a man aged 40-55 years who had been exposed to COVID-19. The CDR3 runs from the conserved cysteine through the conserved F or W. D genes are given only for firm matches. Clone size, where shown, is once, few, many, or a class for clones that have expanded.

clone size: .; V gene: TRBV7-2; D gene: .; J gene: TRBJ2-1; CDR3 DNA: TGTGCCAGCAGCTTAGTATATTCCGTTCTTAATGAGCAGTTCTTC; CDR3 protein: CASSLVYSVLNEQFF
clone size: .; V gene: TRBV25-1; D gene: .; J gene: TRBJ2-1; CDR3 DNA: TGTGCCAGCACCGGGTGGGAGGACAATGAGCAGTTCTTC; CDR3 protein: CASTGWEDNEQFF
clone size: once; V gene: TRBV19; D gene: TRBD2; J gene: TRBJ2-5; CDR3 DNA: TGTGCCAGTAGTCCCACTAGCGACCAAGAGACCCAGTACTTC; CDR3 protein: CASSPTSDQETQYF
clone size: .; V gene: TRBV12-5; D gene: TRBD1; J gene: TRBJ1-5; CDR3 DNA: TGTGCTAGCGGGTCCTCCACAGGGGGCTCTCAGCCCCAGCATTTT; CDR3 protein: CASGSSTGGSQPQHF
clone size: .; V gene: TRBV5-4; D gene: TRBD1; J gene: TRBJ2-7; CDR3 DNA: TGTGCCAGCAGCTTGGAGGGGGCCTCCTACGAGCAGTACTTC; CDR3 protein: CASSLEGASYEQYF
clone size: .; V gene: TRBV27; D gene: TRBD1; J gene: TRBJ1-5; CDR3 DNA: TGTGCCAGCAGTTTAAGGGGGCCGAAAGGGCAGCCCCAGCATTTT; CDR3 protein: CASSLRGPKGQPQHF
clone size: .; V gene: TRBV28; D gene: TRBD1; J gene: TRBJ1-1; CDR3 DNA: TGTGCCAGCAGTTTGGACAGGGTGTCTGAAGCTTTCTTT; CDR3 protein: CASSLDRVSEAFF
clone size: .; V gene: TRBV7-9; D gene: .; J gene: TRBJ1-2; CDR3 DNA: TGTGCCAGCAGCTTAAACAGAGAAGTGGGTTTTAACTATGGCTACACCTTC; CDR3 protein: CASSLNREVGFNYGYTF
clone size: .; V gene: TRBV11-1; D gene: TRBD1; J gene: TRBJ2-7; CDR3 DNA: TGTGCCAGCAGCTTAGAGGGACAGCAAACCTACGAGCAGTACTTC; CDR3 protein: CASSLEGQQTYEQYF
clone size: .; V gene: TRBV12-3/TRBV12-4; D gene: .; J gene: TRBJ2-5; CDR3 DNA: TGTGCCAGCAGTTTGGGGGGACAAGAGACCCAGTACTTC; CDR3 protein: CASSLGGQETQYF
clone size: .; V gene: TRBV24-1; D gene: .; J gene: TRBJ1-2; CDR3 DNA: TGTGCCACCAGTGATGCGACAGAAGACTATGGCTACACCTTC; CDR3 protein: CATSDATEDYGYTF
clone size: .; V gene: TRBV7-9; D gene: TRBD2; J gene: TRBJ2-7; CDR3 DNA: TGTGCCAGCAGCTTACTAGCGGGATCACCCGAGCAGTACTTC; CDR3 protein: CASSLLAGSPEQYF
clone size: .; V gene: TRBV12-5; D gene: .; J gene: TRBJ1-1; CDR3 DNA: TGTGCTAGTCATCCCGCCATGGGGAGTGAAGCTTTCTTT; CDR3 protein: CASHPAMGSEAFF
clone size: .; V gene: TRBV11-1; D gene: .; J gene: TRBJ2-5; CDR3 DNA: TGTGCCAGCAGCTGGTCCTCCGGGACTCGGGAGACCCAGTACTTC; CDR3 protein: CASSWSSGTRETQYF
clone size: .; V gene: TRBV19; D gene: TRBD1; J gene: TRBJ1-2; CDR3 DNA: TGTGCCAGTAGTAAAGGTTTTTCCGGGACAGGGACTTCGGGCTACACCTTC; CDR3 protein: CASSKGFSGTGTSGYTF
clone size: .; V gene: TRBV30; D gene: .; J gene: TRBJ1-4; CDR3 DNA: TGTGCCTGGAGTGGTGGGAGTGAAAAACTGTTTTTT; CDR3 protein: CAWSGGSEKLFF
clone size: .; V gene: TRBV10-3; D gene: .; J gene: TRBJ1-2; CDR3 DNA: TGTGCCATCAGGGGGAGCGGGACACGCTCGAACTATGGCTACACCTTC; CDR3 protein: CAIRGSGTRSNYGYTF
clone size: .; V gene: TRBV5-1; D gene: TRBD2; J gene: TRBJ2-5; CDR3 DNA: TGCGCCAGCAGCTTCTTAGCGGGCGCGGTAGGGGAGACCCAGTACTTC; CDR3 protein: CASSFLAGAVGETQYF
clone size: .; V gene: TRBV9; D gene: TRBD1; J gene: TRBJ1-6; CDR3 DNA: TGTGCCAGCAGCGTAGTGGGGACAGGGAATTCACCCCTCCACTTT; CDR3 protein: CASSVVGTGNSPLHF
clone size: .; V gene: TRBV5-1; D gene: .; J gene: TRBJ1-3; CDR3 DNA: TGCGCCAGCAAGCTAGTGTCCGGAAACACCATATATTTT; CDR3 protein: CASKLVSGNTIYF
clone size: .; V gene: TRBV11-2; D gene: .; J gene: TRBJ1-2; CDR3 DNA: TGTGCCAGCAGCTTAGTTTCAGGCGGCTACACCTTC; CDR3 protein: CASSLVSGGYTF
clone size: few; V gene: TRBV9; D gene: .; J gene: TRBJ1-2; CDR3 DNA: TGTGCCAGCAGCGTAGAGGACAGCCCTTGGGGCTACACCTTC; CDR3 protein: CASSVEDSPWGYTF
clone size: .; V gene: TRBV11-3; D gene: .; J gene: TRBJ1-2; CDR3 DNA: TGTGCCAGCAGCTTAAGAGAGGGCTATGGCTACACCTTC; CDR3 protein: CASSLREGYGYTF
clone size: once; V gene: TRBV7-6; D gene: .; J gene: TRBJ1-1; CDR3 DNA: TGTGCCAGCAGCCCGGGGGGGGAATACACTGAAGCTTTCTTT; CDR3 protein: CASSPGGEYTEAFF
clone size: .; V gene: TRBV3-1/TRBV3-2; D gene: TRBD1; J gene: TRBJ2-5; CDR3 DNA: TGTGCCAGCAGCCAAGTTCGGGACAGGGTGAAGACCCAGTACTTC; CDR3 protein: CASSQVRDRVKTQYF
clone size: .; V gene: TRBV25-1; D gene: TRBD1; J gene: TRBJ1-1; CDR3 DNA: TGTGCCAGCAGTATCCAAACAGGGGGCGCGGCTGAAGCTTTCTTT; CDR3 protein: CASSIQTGGAAEAFF
clone size: .; V gene: TRBV28; D gene: TRBD1; J gene: TRBJ1-5; CDR3 DNA: TGTGCCAGCAGTCTCAGGGGGCGAGGTCAGCCCCAGCATTTT; CDR3 protein: CASSLRGRGQPQHF
clone size: .; V gene: TRBV11-2; D gene: TRBD1; J gene: TRBJ2-1; CDR3 DNA: TGTGCCAGCAGCTTCGGGACAGCCGGCGATGAGCAGTTCTTC; CDR3 protein: CASSFGTAGDEQFF
clone size: .; V gene: TRBV13; D gene: .; J gene: TRBJ1-2; CDR3 DNA: TGTGCCAGCAGCGACGGGAACTATGGCTACACCTTC; CDR3 protein: CASSDGNYGYTF
clone size: .; V gene: TRBV4-1; D gene: TRBD1; J gene: TRBJ1-3; CDR3 DNA: TGCGCCAGCAGCCAAGAAACAGGGGCGGCTGGAAACACCATATATTTT; CDR3 protein: CASSQETGAAGNTIYF
clone size: .; V gene: TRBV18; D gene: .; J gene: TRBJ2-3; CDR3 DNA: TGTGCCAGCTCACCCACGCACGAGGGCGGGACGCAGTATTTT; CDR3 protein: CASSPTHEGGTQYF
clone size: .; V gene: TRBV27; D gene: TRBD1; J gene: TRBJ1-1; CDR3 DNA: TGTGCCAGCAGTTTATCACAGGGGGCACGCTCTGAAGCTTTCTTT; CDR3 protein: CASSLSQGARSEAFF
clone size: .; V gene: TRBV7-7; D gene: TRBD1; J gene: TRBJ1-5; CDR3 DNA: TGTGCCAGCAGCCCGGGACAGAATCAGCCCCAGCATTTT; CDR3 protein: CASSPGQNQPQHF
clone size: .; V gene: TRBV7-2; D gene: TRBD2; J gene: TRBJ2-5; CDR3 DNA: TGTGCCAGCATCCCGCTAGCGGGAGTGGAGACCCAGTACTTC; CDR3 protein: CASIPLAGVETQYF
clone size: .; V gene: TRBV9; D gene: .; J gene: TRBJ2-7; CDR3 DNA: TGTGCCAGCAGCGTAGACTGGGAGGTTGGCTCCTACGAGCAGTACTTC; CDR3 protein: CASSVDWEVGSYEQYF
clone size: .; V gene: TRBV5-1; D gene: TRBD1; J gene: TRBJ2-1; CDR3 DNA: TGCGCCAGCAGCGCTACAGGGGTCGCCTACAATGAGCAGTTCTTC; CDR3 protein: CASSATGVAYNEQFF
clone size: .; V gene: TRBV29-1; D gene: .; J gene: TRBJ1-2; CDR3 DNA: TGCAGCGCCAGAGTAGGGGACTATGGCTACACCTTC; CDR3 protein: CSARVGDYGYTF
clone size: .; V gene: TRBV24-1; D gene: TRBD2; J gene: TRBJ2-5; CDR3 DNA: TGTGCCACCAGTGATTTCCAAACGGCTAGCGGGCACCAAGAGACCCAGTACTTC; CDR3 protein: CATSDFQTASGHQETQYF
clone size: .; V gene: TRBV10-3; D gene: .; J gene: TRBJ2-7; CDR3 DNA: TGTGCCATCAGGGCCCCGGGTCGTCCCTACGAGCAGTACTTC; CDR3 protein: CAIRAPGRPYEQYF
clone size: .; V gene: TRBV14; D gene: TRBD2; J gene: TRBJ2-3; CDR3 DNA: TGTGCCAGCAGCCAACTAGCGGGAGGGACCACAGATACGCAGTATTTT; CDR3 protein: CASSQLAGGTTDTQYF
clone size: .; V gene: TRBV28; D gene: .; J gene: TRBJ2-3; CDR3 DNA: TGTGCCAGCAGTCATCCCACCTATTCTAGCACAGATACGCAGTATTTT; CDR3 protein: CASSHPTYSSTDTQYF
clone size: .; V gene: TRBV4-2; D gene: .; J gene: TRBJ2-3; CDR3 DNA: TGTGCCAGCAGCCAAGATGAGGCGGAGGGCCAGGCAGATACGCAGTATTTT; CDR3 protein: CASSQDEAEGQADTQYF
clone size: .; V gene: TRBV3-1/TRBV3-2; D gene: .; J gene: TRBJ1-1; CDR3 DNA: TGTGCCAGCAGCCAACGGGGAGGCAGGGAAGCTTTCTTT; CDR3 protein: CASSQRGGREAFF
clone size: once; V gene: TRBV7-9; D gene: .; J gene: TRBJ1-2; CDR3 DNA: TGTGCCAGCACCTCCCCGCAGGAGGAATTAGCTAACTATGGCTACACCTTC; CDR3 protein: CASTSPQEELANYGYTF
clone size: .; V gene: TRBV4-2; D gene: TRBD2; J gene: TRBJ2-7; CDR3 DNA: TGTGCCAGCAGCCAAGAAATGGCGGGAGAGTCCTACGAGCAGTACTTC; CDR3 protein: CASSQEMAGESYEQYF
clone size: once; V gene: TRBV11-3; D gene: .; J gene: TRBJ1-5; CDR3 DNA: TGTGCCAGCAGCTTAGCCAGAGGGCAGCCCCAGCATTTT; CDR3 protein: CASSLARGQPQHF
clone size: .; V gene: TRBV4-3; D gene: TRBD1; J gene: TRBJ1-1; CDR3 DNA: TGCGCCAGCAGCCAAGATACAGGGGAGAACACTGAAGCTTTCTTT; CDR3 protein: CASSQDTGENTEAFF
clone size: .; V gene: TRBV5-4; D gene: .; J gene: TRBJ1-3; CDR3 DNA: TGTGCCAGCAGCTTGGACGGGAGAGGCACCATATATTTT; CDR3 protein: CASSLDGRGTIYF
clone size: .; V gene: TRBV7-8; D gene: .; J gene: TRBJ1-4; CDR3 DNA: TGTGCCAGCACCCAACACCTGGGGGGTAGTCTGGGTAATGAAAAACTGTTTTTT; CDR3 protein: CASTQHLGGSLGNEKLFF
clone size: medium-sized; V gene: TRBV11-2; D gene: .; J gene: TRBJ1-1; CDR3 DNA: TGTGCCAGCAGCCCCCCCCGAGAGAACACTGAAGCTTTCTTT; CDR3 protein: CASSPPRENTEAFF
clone size: .; V gene: TRBV6-4; D gene: TRBD2; J gene: TRBJ2-7; CDR3 DNA: TGTGCCAGCCCCCGCGGGAGCTCCTACGAGCAGTACTTC; CDR3 protein: CASPRGSSYEQYF
clone size: .; V gene: TRBV6-5; D gene: TRBD1; J gene: TRBJ1-3; CDR3 DNA: TGTGCCAGCAGGGACAGGGGTACGGGAGGAAACACCATATATTTT; CDR3 protein: CASRDRGTGGNTIYF
clone size: .; V gene: TRBV7-9; D gene: TRBD1; J gene: TRBJ1-1; CDR3 DNA: TGTGCCAGTCAAACCGGGACAGCGAACACTGAAGCTTTCTTT; CDR3 protein: CASQTGTANTEAFF
clone size: once; V gene: TRBV2; D gene: .; J gene: TRBJ2-5; CDR3 DNA: TGTGCCAGCAGTGATTCAGGGTTTGAGACCCAGTACTTC; CDR3 protein: CASSDSGFETQYF